A single sample gave rise to the 30 T cell receptor beta chains below, sequenced in a study of cytomegalovirus exposure and HLA in healthy donors (dated by TCRdb to between 2016 and 2019). Receptor amplification or capture employed the immunoSEQ multiplex PCR assay. A mixture of 60 forward primers for TCR Vbeta segments and 13 reverse primers for TCR Jbeta segments was used in the multiplex PCR. TCRdb stores this immuneACCESS table with in-frame sequences only. Part of the clones is absent; in the studies checked, under half of the shortfall reflects unresolved V genes, and no reason is known for the rest. This sample has under 150,000 clones in its table, and about 70% of those were observed once. Around 3.6% of the sample belongs to the ten largest clones. Source material: PBMCs. These receptors all stem from a man between 18 and 29 years old in good health and CMV-seronegative.

This rearrangement joins TRBV7-2 to TRBJ1-1; the D gene is possibly TRBD1 (5 bases). Germline loops: CDR1 SGHTA, CDR2 FQGNSA. The CDR3 runs to 10 residues. CDR3 DNA: TGTGCGGGGGGTTCTATAGAAGCTTTCTTT. Translation gives CAGGSIEAFF.

V is TRBV21-1 and J is TRBJ2-1; TRBD1, the D gene given by the table, was not confirmed from the DNA. TRBV21-1 is reported as a pseudogene. This CDR3 region has 15 residues. The CDR3 spells CASSNRDRGQDEQFF. CDR3 nucleotides: TGTGCCAGCAGCAACCGGGACAGGGGGCAAGATGAGCAGTTCTTC.

This clone has just one count. The chain employs TRBV25-1 and TRBJ1-2; D is possibly TRBD1 (6 bases). Germline assignment: CDR1 MGHDK and CDR2 SYGVNS. Trimming left V 8 bases short and J 5 bases short, with 12 bases between. This CDR3 region has 12 residues. CDR3 protein: CASSGTSYGYTF. The DNA for the CDR3 is TGTGCCAGCTCCGGGACAAGTTATGGCTACACCTTC.

The V call is TRBV5-6, the J call TRBJ1-4; unclear D gene. The germline gives CDR1 SGHDT, CDR2 YYEEEE. The CDR3 covers 15 residues. V was pared by 4 bases and J by 6 bases, with 16 bases between. The CDR3 spells CASSGRRSVDEKLFF. CDR3 in DNA: TGTGCCAGCAGCGGGCGACGGTCGGTCGATGAAAAACTGTTTTTT. Combining the CDR3 with reference TRBV5-6 and TRBJ1-4 gives the whole variable domain DAGVTQSPTHLIKTRGQQVTLRCSPKSGHDTVSWYQQALGQGPQFIFQYYEEEERQRGNFPDRFSGHQFPNYSSELNVNALLLGDSALYLCASSGRRSVDEKLFFGSGTQLSVL.

In its sample, this clone was seen a few times. CDR3 nucleotide sequence: TGTGCCAGCAGAGACTTGGGACAGAACAACTATGGCTACACCTTC. Its protein product is CASRDLGQNNYGYTF. The chain combines TRBV2 with TRBJ1-2; 7 nucleotides line up with TRBD1. V shed 6 bases, J shed 2 bases, and the junction held 9 bases outside the gene matches. The V gene's germline CDR1 is SNHLY and CDR2 FYNNEI. The CDR3 has 15 amino acids.

The CDR3 DNA reads TGTGCCAGCAGCTTAGGGGGGAGGGGTAGTAACGGGGAGCTGTTTTTT. Translating gives CASSLGGRGSNGELFF. J is TRBJ2-2 and V is TRBV7-2; 7 bases match TRBD2. After removal of 1 base from V and 7 bases from J, the junction contained 9 bases not matched to a gene. In germline, CDR1 is SGHTA, CDR2 FQGNSA. The CDR3 totals 16 residues.

The CDR3 region has the DNA TGTGCCAGCAGTTTTCTTGTTGGACAGGGGTTCTACGAGCAGTACTTC. Protein sequence: CASSFLVGQGFYEQYF. The chain combines TRBV28 with TRBJ2-7; 9 bases align to TRBD1. The CDR3 has 16 residues. The V and J ends lost 3 bases and 3 bases, in that order; junction bases with no gene match: 9. Germline CDR1 and CDR2: MDHEN and SYDVKM.

The V gene is TRBV19, the J gene TRBJ2-7; D is possibly TRBD2 (7 bases). V lost 3 bases to trimming and J lost 5 bases, with 11 bases between them. CDR1 is LNHDA and CDR2 is SQIVND in the germline V gene (reference sequence). The CDR3 consists of 13 residues. This CDR3 is CASSIGGRNEQYF. The DNA of the CDR3 is TGTGCCAGTAGTATCGGGGGGCGGAACGAGCAGTACTTC.

The chain recombines TRBV7-2 with TRBJ2-7, with 8 bases fitting TRBD1. Trimming took 5 bases from V and 6 from J; bases not matched to a gene: 6. The CDR3 contains 13 residues. Germline V gives CDR1 SGHTA, CDR2 FQGNSA. The CDR3 sequence is CASSQGQGTEQYF. DNA for the CDR3: TGTGCCAGCAGCCAAGGACAGGGTACCGAGCAGTACTTC.

CDR3 nucleotide sequence: TGCAGTGCTTACGGCTATGGCTACACCTTC. It translates to CSAYGYGYTF. The chain has TRBV20-1 and TRBJ1-2; no clear D. The germline V and J ends were trimmed by 5 bases and 4 bases, with 5 bases remaining between them. The CDR3 has 10 residues. CDR1 and CDR2 from the germline V gene are DFQATT and SNEGSKA (reference sequence).

This chain connects TRBV27 to TRBJ2-2, with 9 positions matching TRBD1. The CDR3 runs to 14 residues. J gave up 6 bases and V 7 bases, and 6 bases lay outside the gene matches. Germline loops: CDR1 MNHEY, CDR2 SMNVEV (reference sequence). The CDR3 DNA follows: TGTGCCAGCAAGTGGACAGGGGTTTCCGGGGAGCTGTTTTTT. It codes for CASKWTGVSGELFF.

The chain joins TRBV29-1 to TRBJ2-1, with 8 positions matching TRBD2. Germline V gene data show CDR1 as SQVTM and CDR2 as ANQGSEA. CDR3 length equals 14 residues. Germline trimming cut 4 bases from V and 4 bases from J; bases unmatched to any gene: 6. CDR3 sequence (DNA): TGCAGCGTTGGGGCGGGGGGAGGTTACAATGAGCAGTTCTTC. Encoded protein: CSVGAGGGYNEQFF.

The rearrangement uses TRBV13 and TRBJ2-1; 13 nucleotides match TRBD2. The V gene end was trimmed by 7 bases and the J gene end by 6 bases; junction bases not matched to a gene: 21. The CDR3 is made up of 20 amino acids. CDR1 and CDR2 from the germline V gene are PRHDT and FYEKMQ (reference sequence). The CDR3 sequence is CASTPLSEPGTSGVGNEQFF. CDR3 bases: TGTGCCAGCACCCCATTGTCGGAACCCGGGACTAGCGGGGTAGGCAATGAGCAGTTCTTC.

The V and J genes are TRBV15 and TRBJ2-5; possible D gene TRBD1, 7 bases. Germline CDR1 reads LNHNV; CDR2 reads YYDKDF (reference sequence). The ends were cut back, 1 base at V and 4 bases at J, with 16 bases in the middle. CDR3 size: 16 residues. CDR3 loop: CATSRAGRGRRETQYF. CDR3 in DNA: TGTGCCACCAGCAGAGCGGGCAGGGGGAGGCGAGAGACCCAGTACTTC.

The chain recombines TRBV19 with TRBJ1-2; D is perhaps TRBD1 (6 bases). The germline gives CDR1 LNHDA, CDR2 SQIVND (reference sequence). The CDR3 spans 17 residues. The ends were cut back, 1 base at V and 3 bases at J, with 18 bases in the middle. The CDR3 here is CASSIATSHRAHYGYTF. CDR3 coding DNA: TGTGCCAGTAGTATAGCGACTTCCCACAGGGCTCACTATGGCTACACCTTC.

This clone was observed a single time. The sample has other DNA sequences that encode this CDR3 too. The chain employs TRBV5-1 and TRBJ2-2, with 11 bases aligning to TRBD1. CDR3 size: 15 residues. J lost 4 bases, V lost 2 bases, and 1 base had no gene match. CDR1 is SGHRS, CDR2 YFSETQ, per germline. Written as DNA, the CDR3 is TGCGCCAGCAGCTTCGGGACAGGGGGCACCGGGGAGCTGTTTTTT. Its protein is CASSFGTGGTGELFF.

The chain's CDR3 is CASSFHTDTQYF. Here the CDR3 DNA reads TGTGCCAGCAGTTTTCACACAGATACGCAGTATTTT. The chain carries TRBV27 and TRBJ2-3; D unresolved. V lost 3 bases to trimming and J lost 2 bases, with 3 bases between them. The germline CDR1 and CDR2 sequences are MNHEY and SMNVEV (reference sequence). CDR3 length: 12 residues.

V gene TRBV11-2 combines with J gene TRBJ1-1; 8 nucleotides match TRBD1. V lost 5 bases and J lost 4; bases outside the gene matches: 15. CDR1 and CDR2 from the germline V gene are SGHAT and FQNNGV. The CDR3 is 17 amino acids. The CDR3 here is CASSPWDRRHRGTEAFF. For the CDR3, the DNA is TGTGCCAGCAGCCCGTGGGACAGGCGCCACCGGGGCACTGAAGCTTTCTTT. The complete variable domain, with remaining parts taken from reference TRBV11-2 and TRBJ1-1, reads EAGVAQSPRYKIIEKRQSVAFWCNPISGHATLYWYQQILGQGPKLLIQFQNNGVVDDSQLPKDRFSAERLKGVDSTLKIQPAKLEDSAVYLCASSPWDRRHRGTEAFFGQGTRLTVV.

This chain connects TRBV7-3 to TRBJ2-7, with unresolved D. The V end was cut by 2 bases, the J end by 6 bases, with 11 bases between. The CDR3 sequence is 13 residues long. Germline V gene sequence: CDR1 SGHTA, CDR2 FQGTGA. This chain's CDR3 is CASSLLPGSEQYF. The CDR3 bases are TGTGCCAGCAGCTTATTACCGGGTTCCGAGCAGTACTTC.

This chain links TRBV5-4 with TRBJ2-5; D might be TRBD2 (6 bases). The CDR3 totals 15 residues. CDR1 and CDR2 from the germline V gene are SGHNT and YYREEE (reference sequence). V lost 0 bases to trimming and J lost 3 bases, with 12 bases between them. CDR3 nucleotides: TGTGCCAGCAGCTTGGGGTCGGCGGGGAAAGAGACCCAGTACTTC. As protein: CASSLGSAGKETQYF.

The chain couples TRBV6-1 to TRBJ2-3; D not certain. This CDR3 contains 13 residues. Trimming cost V 8 bases and J 0 bases, with 9 bases left between them. In germline, CDR1 is MNHNS, CDR2 SASEGT. The DNA of the CDR3 is TGTGCCAGCCATGATAGTAGCACAGATACGCAGTATTTT. As protein: CASHDSSTDTQYF.

This clone was picked up a small number of times. V and J are TRBV30 and TRBJ2-6, with a tentative D call TRBD1 (6 bases). The CDR3 length is 16 residues. Germline CDR1 reads GTSNPN; CDR2 reads SVGIG (reference sequence). The ends were cut back, 3 bases at V and 0 bases at J, with 12 bases in the middle. The CDR3 region is CAWRPQGYSGANVLTF. The CDR3 DNA is TGTGCCTGGAGGCCACAGGGTTACTCTGGGGCCAACGTCCTGACTTTC.

V is TRBV2 and J is TRBJ1-3, with D hard to call. The V gene's germline CDR1 is SNHLY and CDR2 FYNNEI. V lost 6 bases, J lost 0 bases, and 12 bases lay in between. This CDR3 has 15 amino acids. For the CDR3, the DNA is TGTGCCAGCAGCCGTTTAGAGGGCTCTGGAAACACCATATATTTT. This sequence encodes CASSRLEGSGNTIYF.

The rearrangement links TRBV4-1 to TRBJ1-4; 7 nucleotides line up with TRBD1. With 1 base clipped from V and 3 bases from J, the junction kept 11 bases outside the gene matches. Germline V lookup: CDR1 MGHRA, CDR2 YSYEKL. The CDR3 is made up of 18 amino acids. The CDR3 loop reads CASSQGTPRGRANEKLFF. DNA of the CDR3: TGCGCCAGCAGCCAAGGAACCCCAAGGGGGCGGGCTAATGAAAAACTGTTTTTT.

The chain recombines TRBV2 with TRBJ2-1; the match to TRBD2 covers 8 bases. The germline V gene has CDR1 SNHLY and CDR2 FYNNEI. The V and J ends lost 1 base and 2 bases, in that order; junction bases with no gene match: 4. This CDR3 comprises 16 residues. The CDR3 protein is CASSEGNSGAYNEQFF. The DNA of the CDR3 is TGTGCCAGCAGTGAAGGGAATAGCGGGGCCTACAATGAGCAGTTCTTC.

This chain uses TRBV11-2 with TRBJ2-1; TRBD2 aligns across 7 bases. CDR1 and CDR2 from the germline V gene are SGHAT and FQNNGV. CDR3 length: 16 amino acids. Losses at the gene ends were 5 bases for V and 9 bases for J; bases not matched to a gene: 16. The CDR3 coding sequence is TGTGCCAGCAGCCTCCTTGCGGGAGTAGGTCCCGGTGAGCAGTTCTTC. Encoded protein: CASSLLAGVGPGEQFF.

The chain recombines TRBV11-3 with TRBJ1-1; 7 nucleotides match TRBD1. The CDR3 runs 16 residues. Germline V gene lookup returns CDR1 SGHNT and CDR2 YENEEA. Unmatched junction bases numbered 12, after V lost 2 bases and J lost 6 bases. The CDR3 bases are TGTGCCAGCAGCTTATTTGGCCGTGGGGACAGAGCTGAAGCTTTCTTT. It is translated as CASSLFGRGDRAEAFF.

The chain uses TRBV6-5 and TRBJ1-5; D is ambiguous. V lost 2 bases, J lost 2 bases, and 4 bases lay in between. This CDR3 comprises 13 residues. Germline V gene data show CDR1 as MNHEY and CDR2 as SVGAGI. The CDR3 nucleotides read TGTGCCAGCAGTTACAAGCGCAATCAGCCCCAGCATTTT. It translates to CASSYKRNQPQHF.

The rearrangement joins TRBV6-5 to TRBJ1-1, with TRBD1 as a possible D gene (5 bases). From germline, CDR1 is MNHEY and CDR2 SVGAGI. The CDR3 runs 15 residues. V shed 5 bases and J shed 1 base, with 14 bases lying between them. The CDR3 DNA sequence: TGTGCCAGCAGTGTCTCGGGACTGACGAACACTGAAGCTTTCTTT. Amino acid sequence: CASSVSGLTNTEAFF.

The chain links TRBV7-9 to TRBJ2-1; 7 bases line up with TRBD2. The V segment lost 5 bases and the J segment 6 bases; nucleotides outside the gene matches: 7. This CDR3 is built from 14 residues. Germline V gene data show CDR1 as SEHNR and CDR2 as FQNEAQ (reference sequence). CDR3 residues: CASSTVGGTNEQFF. CDR3 coding DNA: TGTGCCAGCAGCACCGTGGGGGGGACCAATGAGCAGTTCTTC.